This T cell receptor (beta chain) was obtained from a study of blood T cell repertoires in COVID-19. On the study more broadly: Specimens from acute and convalescent COVID-19 originated in the United States, Italy and Spain.

From germline, CDR1 is SGHNT and CDR2 YYREEE (reference sequence). V gave up 4 bases and J gave up 6 bases; unmatched junction bases: 6. This CDR3 is 16 amino acids long. Participants' reported clinical history set cohort assignment. Donors in Cohort 3 counted as recovered after two negative PCRs, clearance, or symptom resolution. As processed by the authors: Using reference gene primer amplification, nucleated cell counts were estimated. Clones were sequenced by immunoSEQ multiplex PCR, and TCRdb holds only the in-frame ones, with some missing. V, J and clone size reflect that table, while D and trimming were determined from the DNA. This sample carries about 410,000 clones, roughly 90% of them seen once, and the ten largest clones take 1.5% to 2%.

Sequencing input: PBMCs or T cells enriched from blood (not recorded which). The rearrangement links TRBV5-4 to TRBJ2-1; 14 bases line up with TRBD2. The clonotype originates from a woman in her 30s who had recovered from COVID-19. The CDR3 DNA is TGTGCCAGCAGCCCAATTGGACTAGCGGGGGGCAATGAGCAGTTCTTC. Amino acid sequence: CASSPIGLAGGNEQFF.